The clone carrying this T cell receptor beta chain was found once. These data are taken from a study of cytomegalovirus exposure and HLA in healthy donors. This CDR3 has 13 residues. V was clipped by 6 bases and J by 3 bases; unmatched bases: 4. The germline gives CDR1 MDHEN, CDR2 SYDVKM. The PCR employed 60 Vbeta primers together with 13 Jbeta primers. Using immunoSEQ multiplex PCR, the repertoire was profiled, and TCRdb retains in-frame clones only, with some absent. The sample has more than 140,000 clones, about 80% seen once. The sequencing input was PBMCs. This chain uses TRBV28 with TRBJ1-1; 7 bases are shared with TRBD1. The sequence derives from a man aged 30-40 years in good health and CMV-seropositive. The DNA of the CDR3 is TGTGCCAGCAGATCACAGGGGTACACTGAAGCTTTCTTT. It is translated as CASRSQGYTEAFF.